These 28 T cell receptor beta chains were sequenced from one sample in a study of T cells in Graves' hyperthyroidism and ophthalmopathy. Amplified TCR beta CDR3 regions derived from RNA transcripts. With the HTBI primer set, the TCR CDR3 went through a first round of RT-PCR. TCRdb redid the calling of the multiplex PCR reads with MiXCR, one entry per CDR3 protein. Among approximately 610,000 distinct CDR3 sequences listed, roughly 14% were seen once. Source material: blood. All receptors derive from a woman between 35 and 50 years old with Graves' ophthalmopathy.

This clonotype was recorded at least ten times. J is TRBJ2-2 and V is TRBV6-2 or TRBV6-3; possibly TRBD1 for D (6 bases). The CDR3 runs 17 residues. V lost 5 bases to trimming and J lost 1 base, with 17 bases between them. CDR1 is MNHEY and CDR2 is SVGEGT in the germline V gene. The CDR3 nucleotides read TGTGCCAGCAGTCGATCACTCGGGACACAGAACACCGGGGAGCTGTTTTTT. This encodes CASSRSLGTQNTGELFF.

This clonotype has ten or more counts. The rearrangement links TRBV28 to TRBJ1-5; D might be TRBD1 (5 bases). The CDR3 totals 13 residues. Germline V CDR1 and CDR2: MDHEN, SYDVKM. Deletions cut 5 bases from V and 4 bases from J, with 9 bases between. The CDR3 region has the DNA TGTGCCAGCAGTCCCGCAGGGAATCAGCCCCAGCATTTT. Protein product: CASSPAGNQPQHF.

Many counts were recorded for this clonotype. The chain is built from TRBV11-2 and TRBJ2-7, with 11 bases fitting TRBD2. With V trimmed by 3 bases and J by 5 bases, 12 bases remained unmatched. Germline loops: CDR1 SGHAT, CDR2 FQNNGV. CDR3 length equals 17 residues. Written as DNA, the CDR3 is TGTGCCAGCAGCTTTGTTCTAGCGGGAGGCCCCCGGGACGAGCAGTACTTC. It specifies CASSFVLAGGPRDEQYF.

This clonotype was observed at least ten times. V gene TRBV28 combines with J gene TRBJ2-5; no definite D call. CDR3 length equals 15 residues. In germline, CDR1 is MDHEN, CDR2 SYDVKM. V was shortened by 3 bases and J by 2 bases, with 13 bases between the two germline ends. The DNA of the CDR3 is TGTGCCAGCAGTTTTTCTCCCCCACAGCAAGAGACCCAGTACTTC. This codes for CASSFSPPQQETQYF.

This clonotype occurred many times. The J gene is TRBJ2-7, the V gene TRBV11-2; TRBD2 agrees at 12 bases. Germline V gene lookup returns CDR1 SGHAT and CDR2 FQNNGV. The CDR3 covers 17 residues. The V gene end was trimmed by 4 bases and the J gene end by 7 bases; junction bases not matched to a gene: 14. The CDR3: CASSSTLITSGRSEQYF. CDR3 sequence (DNA): TGTGCCAGCAGCTCCACTCTTATTACTAGCGGGAGGAGTGAGCAGTACTTC.

This clonotype was seen ten or more times. An end of the junction does not agree with germline; a read error may underlie this. This rearrangement joins TRBV4-1 to TRBJ1-2, with TRBD1 as a possible D gene (5 bases). CDR1 MGHRA and CDR2 YSYEKL come from the germline V gene. The CDR3 is 13 amino acids. The CDR3 region has the DNA TGCGCCAGCAGCCAAGAGTGGGACCCCGTGGCCCACTTC. Residues: CASSQEWDPVAHF.

This clonotype has a handful of counts. The rearrangement links TRBV5-4 to TRBJ2-3; a weak D match, TRBD2 (6 bases). V was shortened by 3 bases and J by 2 bases, with 19 bases between the two germline ends. The CDR3 covers 17 residues. In germline, CDR1 is SGHNT, CDR2 YYREEE (reference sequence). DNA for the CDR3: TGTGCCAGCAGCTCCGGGCGGGGAGCGGGCTCCACAGATACGCAGTATTTT. Its translation is CASSSGRGAGSTDTQYF. Complete variable domain (other parts from reference TRBV5-4 and TRBJ2-3): ETGVTQSPTHLIKTRGQQVTLRCSSQSGHNTVSWYQQALGQGPQFIFQYYREEENGRGNFPPRFSGLQFPNYSSELNVNALELDDSALYLCASSSGRGAGSTDTQYFGPGTRLTVL.

This clonotype was seen repeatedly, ten times or more. The chain recombines TRBV11-2 with TRBJ2-7, with 8 bases aligning to TRBD1. The CDR3 covers 15 residues. CDR1 is SGHAT and CDR2 is FQNNGV in the germline V gene. V shed 0 bases and J 2 bases; nucleotides not matched to a gene: 3. The CDR3 nucleotides read TGTGCCAGCAGCTTAGATATGACAGGGGCCTACGAGCAGTACTTC. Translated: CASSLDMTGAYEQYF.

This clonotype was seen more than once but under ten times. The chain carries TRBV3-1 and TRBJ2-2; a possible D gene is TRBD1 (6 bases). The CDR3 sequence is 16 residues long. V lost 3 bases and J lost 5, with 16 bases in between. Germline V gene sequence: CDR1 LGHDT, CDR2 YNNKEL (reference sequence). CDR3 sequence: CASSQESGTLTGELFF. The DNA for the CDR3 is TGTGCCAGCAGCCAGGAATCCGGGACATTAACCGGGGAGCTGTTTTTT.

This clonotype was counted many times. The chain is built from TRBV20-1 and TRBJ2-7; the D is unclear. Trimming stripped 6 bases from V and 0 bases from J, with 12 bases between. The CDR3 contains 13 residues. CDR1 is DFQATT, CDR2 SNEGSKA, per germline (reference sequence). CDR3 region: CSATDFSSYEQYF. DNA for the CDR3: TGCAGTGCCACCGACTTTAGCTCCTACGAGCAGTACTTC.

This rearrangement joins TRBV6-2 or TRBV6-3 to TRBJ1-1; possible D gene TRBD1, 5 bases. Germline CDR1 reads MNHEY; CDR2 reads SVGEGT. V lost 7 bases, J lost 0 bases, and 15 bases lay in between. This CDR3 is 15 amino acids long. CDR3 region: CASNDAQDLNTEAFF. Here the CDR3 DNA reads TGTGCCAGCAACGACGCACAGGACTTGAACACTGAAGCTTTCTTT.

V and J are TRBV5-1 and TRBJ2-7; D may correspond to TRBD1 or TRBD2 (5 bases each). CDR3 length equals 14 residues. V lost 2 bases and J 2 bases, leaving 11 bases between the germline ends. Germline assignment: CDR1 SGHRS and CDR2 YFSETQ. The DNA of the CDR3 is TGCGCCAGCAGCTTCGGGGACCCAACCTACGAGCAGTACTTC. Protein: CASSFGDPTYEQYF.

In its sample, this clonotype was seen a few times. V usage is TRBV28 and J usage is TRBJ2-7; no clear D. Trimming took 3 bases from V and 0 from J, leaving 9 bases between them. The CDR3 has 14 amino acids. From germline, CDR1 is MDHEN and CDR2 SYDVKM. CDR3 protein: CASSFLGTSYEQYF. The DNA for the CDR3 is TGTGCCAGCAGTTTTCTCGGTACCTCCTACGAGCAGTACTTC.

This clonotype has more than one count but fewer than ten. The chain is built from TRBV7-9 and TRBJ1-2, with a tentative D call TRBD1 (6 bases). Germline assignment: CDR1 SEHNR and CDR2 FQNEAQ (reference sequence). CDR3 length: 15 amino acids. Deletions cut 1 base from V and 3 bases from J, with 12 bases between. The CDR3 region is CASSLERDIDYGYTF. The DNA for the CDR3 is TGTGCCAGCAGCTTAGAACGGGACATAGACTATGGCTACACCTTC.

In this sample, this clonotype turned up many times. This chain links TRBV7-2 with TRBJ2-5; D gene ambiguous. The CDR3 runs to 12 residues. Germline loops: CDR1 SGHTA, CDR2 FQGNSA. V was pared by 5 bases and J by 0 bases, with 4 bases between. CDR3 nucleotide sequence: TGTGCCAGCAGCGCGTACCAAGAGACCCAGTACTTC. Residues: CASSAYQETQYF.

This clonotype came up many times. The chain carries TRBV2 and TRBJ2-7; D may be TRBD2 (6 bases). Trimming left V 4 bases short and J 2 bases short, with 9 bases between. The CDR3 extends over 13 amino acids. Germline V gene sequence: CDR1 SNHLY, CDR2 FYNNEI. The CDR3 reads CASSGGVPYEQYF. DNA for the CDR3: TGTGCCAGCAGTGGGGGGGTCCCCTACGAGCAGTACTTC.

This rearrangement joins TRBV7-3 to TRBJ2-3; D is possibly TRBD2 (6 bases). Germline-derived CDR1 and CDR2 are SGHTA and FQGTGA. Deletions cut 1 base from V and 5 bases from J, with 10 bases between. The CDR3 loop spans 14 amino acids. The CDR3, as DNA: TGTGCCAGCAGCTTAAACGGGAGAGGAGATACGCAGTATTTT. Its protein is CASSLNGRGDTQYF.

This clonotype was seen many times. The V and J genes are TRBV7-2 and TRBJ2-5, with a possible D match to TRBD2 (5 bases). V lost 7 bases, J lost 10 bases, and 16 bases lay in between. This CDR3 is 12 amino acids long. Germline-derived CDR1 and CDR2 are SGHTA and FQGNSA. For the CDR3, the DNA is TGTGCCAGCACCCTAGGCCGGGGTAACCAGTACTTC. Its translation is CASTLGRGNQYF. The full variable domain, with the rest looked up from reference TRBV7-2 and TRBJ2-5, is GAGVSQSPSNKVTEKGKDVELRCDPISGHTALYWYRQSLGQGLEFLIYFQGNSAPDKSGLPSDRFSAERTGGSVSTLTIQRTQQEDSAVYLCASTLGRGNQYFGPGTRLLVL.

The sample holds a few counts of this clonotype. This sequence joins TRBV12-3 or TRBV12-4 and TRBJ1-2, with 7 nucleotides matching TRBD1. The CDR3 covers 13 residues. V shed 5 bases, J shed 10 bases, and the junction held 10 bases outside the gene matches. This CDR3 is CASSRGGTEDYTF. Here the CDR3 DNA reads TGTGCCAGCAGTCGGGGGGGGACAGAGGACTACACCTTC.

This clonotype was seen many times. The rearrangement joins TRBV24-1 to TRBJ2-5; the match to TRBD1 covers 7 bases. The CDR3 is made up of 15 amino acids. The junction had 3 bases not matched to a gene; V was cut back by 0 bases and J by 3 bases. Germline V lookup: CDR1 KGHDR, CDR2 SFDVKD. Written as DNA, the CDR3 is TGTGCCACCAGTGATTTGAATGACAGGGAAGAGACCCAGTACTTC. This encodes CATSDLNDREETQYF.

In its sample, this clonotype was seen many times. This rearrangement joins TRBV28 to TRBJ2-7; D is possibly TRBD2 (6 bases). This CDR3 contains 13 residues. V lost 6 bases, J lost 3 bases, and 12 bases lay in between. Germline lookup yields CDR1 MDHEN and CDR2 SYDVKM. The CDR3: CASSLMRGYEQYF. CDR3 nucleotides: TGTGCCAGCAGCCTGATGCGGGGCTACGAGCAGTACTTC. The full variable domain, rest sourced from reference TRBV28 and TRBJ2-7, is DVKVTQSSRYLVKRTGEKVFLECVQDMDHENMFWYRQDPGLGLRLIYFSYDVKMKEKGDIPEGYSVSREKKERFSLILESASTNQTSMYLCASSLMRGYEQYFGPGTRLTVT.

At least ten counts were recorded for this clonotype. The V gene is TRBV19, the J gene TRBJ1-2; 12 bases are shared with TRBD1. CDR3 length: 16 amino acids. Trimming at V came to 10 bases and at J to 7 bases, leaving 16 bases not matched to a gene. Per germline, CDR1 LNHDA and CDR2 SQIVND (reference sequence). CDR3 protein: CATQISGTGGRPGYTF. CDR3 nucleotide sequence: TGTGCCACCCAAATCTCCGGGACAGGGGGCCGACCTGGCTACACCTTC.

The chain couples TRBV20-1 to TRBJ1-5, with D maybe TRBD1 (5 bases). Germline values: CDR1 DFQATT, CDR2 SNEGSKA (reference sequence). V was cut by 3 bases and J by 3 bases, with 15 bases left in between. CDR3 length: 15 amino acids. The CDR3 sequence is CSASGGGTYNQPQHF. CDR3 nucleotide sequence: TGCAGTGCTAGTGGGGGGGGGACGTACAATCAGCCCCAGCATTTT.

This clonotype was counted many times. The chain couples TRBV5-1 to TRBJ2-7, with D perhaps TRBD2 (5 bases). Germline V gene lookup returns CDR1 SGHRS and CDR2 YFSETQ. Trimming cost V 1 base and J 5 bases, with 10 bases left between them. The CDR3 length is 13 residues. In DNA form, the CDR3 reads TGCGCCAGCAGCTTGTCTAGCCCGGACGAGCAGTACTTC. This codes for CASSLSSPDEQYF.

This clonotype came up many times. The rearrangement uses TRBV2 and TRBJ2-4, with D hard to call. V lost 6 bases to trimming and J lost 7 bases, with 10 bases between them. CDR3 length: 12 amino acids. Germline-derived CDR1 and CDR2 are SNHLY and FYNNEI. This chain's CDR3 is CASRRTQNIQYF. Written as DNA, the CDR3 is TGTGCCAGCAGGAGGACGCAGAACATTCAGTACTTC.

The V gene is TRBV6-1, the J gene TRBJ2-7, with a weak D call TRBD1 (6 bases). Trimming stripped 10 bases from V and 4 bases from J, with 17 bases between. The CDR3 length is 13 residues. Germline V gene data show CDR1 as MNHNS and CDR2 as SASEGT. CDR3 DNA sequence: TGTGCCACCGGACAGATGGGGGCATACGAGCAGTACTTC. Amino acid sequence: CATGQMGAYEQYF.

This clonotype was seen a few times. The chain combines TRBV6-6 with TRBJ1-6; D unresolved. The CDR3 is 12 amino acids. Germline V CDR1 and CDR2: MNHNY, SVGAGI (reference sequence). The germline V and J ends were trimmed by 2 bases and 5 bases, with 1 base remaining between them. CDR3: CASSYNNSPLHF. The CDR3 nucleotides read TGTGCCAGCAGTTACAATAATTCACCCCTCCACTTT.

In this sample, this clonotype turned up many times. This chain links TRBV29-1 with TRBJ1-1; D remains ambiguous. The CDR3 sequence is 11 residues long. Trimming left V 5 bases short and J 1 base short, with 5 bases between. Per the germline V gene, CDR1 is SQVTM and CDR2 is ANQGSEA. DNA for the CDR3: TGCAGCGTTTCAGGGAACACTGAAGCTTTCTTT. This sequence encodes CSVSGNTEAFF.